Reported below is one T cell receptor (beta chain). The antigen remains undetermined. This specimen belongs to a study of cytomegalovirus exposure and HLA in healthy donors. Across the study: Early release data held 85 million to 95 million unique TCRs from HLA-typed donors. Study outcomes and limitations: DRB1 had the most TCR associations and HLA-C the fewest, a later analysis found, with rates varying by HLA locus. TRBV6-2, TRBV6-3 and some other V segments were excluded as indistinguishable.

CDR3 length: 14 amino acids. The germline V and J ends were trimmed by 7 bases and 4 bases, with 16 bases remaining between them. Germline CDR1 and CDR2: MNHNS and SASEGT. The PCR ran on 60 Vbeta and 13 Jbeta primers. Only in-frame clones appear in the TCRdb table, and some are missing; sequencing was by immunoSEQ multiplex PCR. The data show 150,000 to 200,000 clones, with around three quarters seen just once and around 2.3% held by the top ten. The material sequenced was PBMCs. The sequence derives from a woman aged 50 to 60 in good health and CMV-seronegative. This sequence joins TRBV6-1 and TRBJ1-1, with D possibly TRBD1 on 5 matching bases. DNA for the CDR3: TGTGCCAGCACCCCCGGGGGGGGGAGCACTGAAGCTTTCTTT. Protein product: CASTPGGGSTEAFF.